What follows are 28 T cell receptor beta chains derived from one specimen sequenced in a study of T cells in Graves' hyperthyroidism and ophthalmopathy. Amplification of TCR beta CDR3 regions was performed using RNA transcripts as template. When the TCR CDR3 underwent first-round RT-PCR, the HTBI primer set was used. TCRdb reprocessed the multiplex PCR reads via MiXCR and lists one record per CDR3 protein. The sample consists of about 200,000 distinct CDR3 sequences, approximately 16% of them appearing once. Sample: blood. Every receptor here comes from a woman aged 50 to 60 with Graves' hyperthyroidism.

At least ten counts were recorded for this clonotype. The chain couples TRBV5-1 to TRBJ2-1; tentatively, D is TRBD1 (8 bases). V lost 4 bases to trimming and J lost 6 bases, with 14 bases between them. Germline lookup yields CDR1 SGHRS and CDR2 YFSETQ. This CDR3 contains 14 residues. The CDR3 loop reads CASSGQGGVNEQFF. The CDR3, as DNA: TGCGCCAGCAGCGGACAGGGAGGGGTCAATGAGCAGTTCTTC.

This clonotype was recorded many times. The chain couples TRBV7-9 to TRBJ2-1, with D unresolved. The CDR3 totals 14 residues. Deletions cut 4 bases from V and 0 bases from J, with 7 bases between. From germline, CDR1 is SEHNR and CDR2 FQNEAQ (reference sequence). The CDR3 loop is CASSSLISYNEQFF. The CDR3 DNA reads TGTGCCAGCAGCTCACTGATCTCCTACAATGAGCAGTTCTTC.

This clonotype was observed a handful of times. The chain recombines TRBV20-1 with TRBJ1-5, with 8 bases identical to TRBD1. The J segment lost 0 bases and the V segment lost 2 bases, leaving 3 bases of the junction unmatched. Germline V lookup: CDR1 DFQATT, CDR2 SNEGSKA (reference sequence). The CDR3 spans 15 residues. CDR3 loop: CSARQTGASNQPQHF. CDR3 DNA sequence: TGCAGTGCTAGACAGACAGGGGCTAGCAATCAGCCCCAGCATTTT.

This clonotype was counted ten times or more. V is TRBV2 and J is TRBJ1-1; the match to TRBD1 covers 7 bases. The CDR3 consists of 17 residues. The germline CDR1 and CDR2 sequences are SNHLY and FYNNEI. V lost 6 bases, J lost 0 bases, and 13 bases stayed unmatched. CDR3 region: CASRYGQETAMNTEAFF. In DNA, the CDR3 is TGTGCCAGCAGATACGGACAGGAAACGGCCATGAACACTGAAGCTTTCTTT.

A single count supports this clonotype. This may be a read error: a much more frequent sequence differs by one nucleotide. The chain recombines TRBV6-1 with TRBJ2-5; the match to TRBD2 covers 9 bases. This CDR3 spans 14 amino acids. Germline V gene sequence: CDR1 MNHNS, CDR2 SASEGT. CDR3: CVSRAGGARETQYF. The DNA for the CDR3 is TGTGTCAGCAGGGCGGGAGGGGCGCGAGAGACCCAGTACTTC.

This clonotype has ten or more counts. The chain recombines TRBV30 with TRBJ2-1; 12 nucleotides match TRBD2. Germline V CDR1 and CDR2: GTSNPN, SVGIG (reference sequence). There are 15 residues in the CDR3. The V and J ends lost 1 base and 8 bases, in that order; junction bases with no gene match: 6. DNA for the CDR3: TGTGCCTGGAGTGGCGGACTAGCGGGAAGGGATGAGCAGTTCTTC. Its translation: CAWSGGLAGRDEQFF.

This clonotype was observed many times. This chain connects TRBV9 to TRBJ1-1; the match to TRBD1 covers 9 bases. Losses at the gene ends were 0 bases for V and 10 bases for J; bases not matched to a gene: 4. Germline V lookup: CDR1 SGDLS, CDR2 YYNGEE. This CDR3 has 13 amino acids. CDR3: CASSVASDRGAFF. The CDR3 DNA follows: TGTGCCAGCAGCGTAGCCTCGGACAGGGGAGCTTTCTTT.

This clonotype was seen repeatedly, ten times or more. The V gene is TRBV5-5, the J gene TRBJ1-2; perhaps TRBD1 as D (5 bases). V was cut by 1 base and J by 2 bases, with 9 bases left in between. The CDR3 has 14 amino acids. The germline V gene encodes CDR1 SGHKS and CDR2 YYEKEE (reference sequence). The CDR3 region has the DNA TGTGCCAGCAGCTTGAGAGGGACGAACTATGGCTACACCTTC. Its protein is CASSLRGTNYGYTF. Full variable domain (remainder filled in from reference TRBV5-5 and TRBJ1-2): DAGVTQSPTHLIKTRGQQVTLRCSPISGHKSVSWYQQVLGQGPQFIFQYYEKEERGRGNFPDRFSARQFPNYSSELNVNALLLGDSALYLCASSLRGTNYGYTFGSGTRLTVV.

Only a few counts were recorded for this clonotype. The chain employs TRBV5-1 and TRBJ2-5; TRBD1 might be the D (6 bases). Germline-derived CDR1 and CDR2 are SGHRS and YFSETQ. Trimming took off 6 bases at V and 0 bases at J, with 9 bases between the two ends. The CDR3 is made up of 13 amino acids. The CDR3 is CASTPGDQETQYF. The CDR3 DNA is TGCGCCAGCACCCCAGGGGACCAAGAGACCCAGTACTTC.

This clonotype was seen a handful of times. This chain joins TRBV6-1 and TRBJ2-5; tentative D call: TRBD1 (5 bases). Germline CDR1 and CDR2: MNHNS and SASEGT. V lost 4 bases, J lost 4 bases, and 16 bases lay in between. The CDR3 has 15 amino acids. The CDR3 region is CASSAIQTARETQYF. The CDR3 DNA reads TGTGCCAGCAGTGCCATACAGACAGCCAGAGAGACCCAGTACTTC.

This clonotype was detected a few times. This chain uses TRBV7-3 with TRBJ2-3, with a tentative D call TRBD2 (7 bases). CDR3 length: 14 residues. CDR1 is SGHTA, CDR2 FQGTGA, per germline. Trimming took off 5 bases at V and 5 bases at J, with 14 bases between the two ends. The CDR3 spells CASSLGLGGDTQYF. The CDR3 bases are TGTGCCAGCAGCCTCGGACTAGGGGGAGATACGCAGTATTTT.

This clonotype was seen only a few times. V usage is TRBV6-1 and J usage is TRBJ2-7; the match to TRBD1 covers 10 bases. The CDR3 consists of 15 residues. Germline V CDR1 and CDR2: MNHNS, SASEGT. V lost 0 bases to trimming and J lost 5 bases; unmatched junction nucleotides: 4. Here the CDR3 DNA reads TGTGCCAGCAGTGAAGCGCCCGGGACAGGGGACGAGCAGTACTTC. This gives the protein CASSEAPGTGDEQYF.

This clonotype was seen many times. The chain carries TRBV27 and TRBJ1-2; D remains ambiguous. CDR1 is MNHEY and CDR2 is SMNVEV in the germline V gene (reference sequence). V lost 5 bases, J lost 3 bases, and 16 bases lay in between. This CDR3 comprises 15 residues. CDR3 in amino acids: CASSPRPIGHYGYTF. The CDR3 DNA reads as TGTGCCAGCAGTCCACGACCAATAGGCCACTATGGCTACACCTTC.

In this sample, this clonotype turned up many times. V usage is TRBV5-1 and J usage is TRBJ2-7, with D possibly being TRBD2 (6 bases). Germline CDR1 and CDR2: SGHRS and YFSETQ. Trimming cost V 5 bases and J 4 bases, with 25 bases left between them. The CDR3 runs 17 residues. Here the CDR3 DNA reads TGCGCCAGCAGAAAGGAGGCCTACCGGGGGTTGGGTTACGAGCAGTACTTC. Its translation is CASRKEAYRGLGYEQYF. Full variable domain (rest looked up from reference TRBV5-1 and TRBJ2-7): KAGVTQTPRYLIKTRGQQVTLSCSPISGHRSVSWYQQTPGQGLQFLFEYFSETQRNKGNFPGRFSGRQFSNSRSEMNVSTLELGDSALYLCASRKEAYRGLGYEQYFGPGTRLTVT.

This clonotype has only a few counts. A single base separates this from a much larger clone, so it may be a read error. The chain has TRBV6-1 and TRBJ1-5; 8 bases fit TRBD1. CDR1 is MNHNS, CDR2 SASEGT, per germline. CDR3 length: 15 amino acids. The CDR3: CASTTGGMSNQSQHF. In DNA form, the CDR3 reads TGTGCCAGCACTACAGGGGGAATGAGCAATCAGTCCCAGCATTTT.

This clonotype was recorded many times. The gene calls are TRBV20-1 and TRBJ2-7; tentatively, D is TRBD2 (5 bases). Germline lookup yields CDR1 DFQATT and CDR2 SNEGSKA (reference sequence). The V end was cut by 1 base, the J end by 2 bases, with 12 bases between. This CDR3 region has 14 residues. The CDR3 bases are TGCAGTGCTAGAGGTGCCGGGGAACCCTACGAGCAGTACTTC. Translating it yields CSARGAGEPYEQYF.

In this sample, this clonotype turned up a few times. V and J are TRBV20-1 and TRBJ1-1; D ambiguous. CDR3 length equals 13 residues. The V gene's germline CDR1 is DFQATT and CDR2 SNEGSKA (reference sequence). Trimming took off 2 bases at V and 2 bases at J, with 9 bases between the two ends. The DNA of the CDR3 is TGCAGTGCTAGACACCGGGAAAACACTGAAGCTTTCTTT. It specifies CSARHRENTEAFF.

This clonotype was found many times. The rearrangement links TRBV7-2 to TRBJ2-5, with D possibly TRBD1 on 6 matching bases. The CDR3 covers 16 residues. Germline V gene sequence: CDR1 SGHTA, CDR2 FQGNSA. Deletions cut 5 bases from V and 5 bases from J, with 21 bases between. CDR3 residues: CASSLTGTNSVETQYF. In DNA form, the CDR3 reads TGTGCCAGCAGCCTCACCGGGACAAACTCTGTGGAGACCCAGTACTTC. Supplemented by reference TRBV7-2 and TRBJ2-5, the full variable domain reads GAGVSQSPSNKVTEKGKDVELRCDPISGHTALYWYRQSLGQGLEFLIYFQGNSAPDKSGLPSDRFSAERTGGSVSTLTIQRTQQEDSAVYLCASSLTGTNSVETQYFGPGTRLLVL.

This clonotype appeared many times. The chain combines TRBV7-6 with TRBJ2-7, with TRBD1 as a possible D gene (6 bases). V was shortened by 5 bases and J by 3 bases, with 14 bases between the two germline ends. This CDR3 has 14 residues. Germline CDR1 reads SGHVS; CDR2 reads FNYEAQ. The CDR3 sequence: CASSPRDIDYEQYF. The CDR3 DNA reads TGTGCCAGCAGCCCCCGGGACATCGACTACGAGCAGTACTTC.

This clonotype showed up many times. This chain links TRBV5-1 with TRBJ2-7; possibly TRBD1 for D (5 bases). Germline lookup yields CDR1 SGHRS and CDR2 YFSETQ. The CDR3 runs 13 residues. V lost 0 bases and J lost 3, with 7 bases in between. CDR3 region: CASSLEGHYEQYF. The CDR3 coding sequence is TGCGCCAGCAGCTTGGAGGGGCACTACGAGCAGTACTTC. The variable domain in full, with the rest retrieved from reference TRBV5-1 and TRBJ2-7, is KAGVTQTPRYLIKTRGQQVTLSCSPISGHRSVSWYQQTPGQGLQFLFEYFSETQRNKGNFPGRFSGRQFSNSRSEMNVSTLELGDSALYLCASSLEGHYEQYFGPGTRLTVT.

This clonotype came up many times. The chain links TRBV7-9 to TRBJ2-1; 11 bases line up with TRBD2. The CDR3 consists of 20 residues. Germline CDR1 and CDR2: SEHNR and FQNEAQ (reference sequence). V shed 8 bases and J 5 bases; nucleotides not matched to a gene: 23. The CDR3 region has the DNA TGTGCCAGCGAATTAGGACCTCCGGGACTAGCGGTCTTTATTGACAATGAGCAGTTCTTC. Translated, it gives CASELGPPGLAVFIDNEQFF.

The CDR3 region has the DNA TGTGCCAGCAGCTTAGAATTTAACTATGGCTACACCTTC. As protein: CASSLEFNYGYTF. The J gene is TRBJ1-2, the V gene TRBV11-3; no definite D call. CDR1 is SGHNT, CDR2 YENEEA, per germline. V was clipped by 0 bases and J by 1 base, with 3 bases between them. The length of the CDR3 is 13 residues.

The sample holds many counts of this clonotype. This chain uses TRBV28 with TRBJ2-2; 7 nucleotides line up with TRBD2. CDR3 length: 14 amino acids. V shed 7 bases and J 8 bases; nucleotides not matched to a gene: 10. Germline V gene lookup returns CDR1 MDHEN and CDR2 SYDVKM. CDR3 DNA: TGTGCCAGCACCCAGGGTCTAGCGGTAGGGGAGCTGTTTTTT. This codes for CASTQGLAVGELFF.

This clonotype was picked up many times. The chain combines TRBV20-1 with TRBJ2-6; 8 positions agree with TRBD1. The CDR3 contains 18 residues. Trimming removed 3 bases from V and 2 bases from J; junction bases left unmatched: 12. Germline assignment: CDR1 DFQATT and CDR2 SNEGSKA (reference sequence). The CDR3 sequence is CSARVTTGVTTGANVLTF. The CDR3 DNA follows: TGCAGTGCTAGGGTGACGACAGGGGTCACTACTGGGGCCAACGTCCTGACTTTC.

This clonotype was seen a handful of times. V gene TRBV20-1 combines with J gene TRBJ2-1; 8 bases align to TRBD1. Germline assignment: CDR1 DFQATT and CDR2 SNEGSKA (reference sequence). The CDR3 is 15 amino acids. V gave up 1 base and J gave up 7 bases; unmatched junction bases: 9. CDR3 coding DNA: TGCAGTGCTAGAGGACACCCAGGGGGCCGTAATGAGCAGTTCTTC. As protein: CSARGHPGGRNEQFF.

At least ten counts were recorded for this clonotype. J is TRBJ1-5 and V is TRBV7-6; no clear D gene. Looked up from germline, CDR1 is SGHVS and CDR2 is FNYEAQ. V was clipped by 1 base and J by 6 bases, with 16 bases between them. The CDR3 loop spans 16 amino acids. The DNA of the CDR3 is TGTGCCAGCAGCTTAGGTCAGGAAGGTCTTGGTCAGCCCCAGCATTTT. This sequence encodes CASSLGQEGLGQPQHF.

This clonotype was recorded many times. The rearrangement joins TRBV5-1 to TRBJ2-7, with D possibly TRBD1 on 5 matching bases. This CDR3 region has 14 residues. With 4 bases removed from V and 6 bases from J, the gap between germline ends came to 17 bases. Germline V gene lookup returns CDR1 SGHRS and CDR2 YFSETQ. The chain's CDR3 is CASSADRAQGEQYF. The CDR3 DNA reads TGCGCCAGCAGCGCCGACAGAGCCCAGGGCGAGCAGTACTTC.

This clonotype appeared many times. The CDR3 is CASREWDGPNSPLHF. The CDR3, as DNA: TGTGCCAGCAGGGAATGGGACGGACCTAATTCACCCCTCCACTTT. This chain joins TRBV6-1 and TRBJ1-6, with TRBD1 as a possible D gene (5 bases). V lost 6 bases and J 6 bases, leaving 15 bases between the germline ends. CDR3 size: 15 residues. CDR1 and CDR2 (germline): MNHNS, SASEGT.